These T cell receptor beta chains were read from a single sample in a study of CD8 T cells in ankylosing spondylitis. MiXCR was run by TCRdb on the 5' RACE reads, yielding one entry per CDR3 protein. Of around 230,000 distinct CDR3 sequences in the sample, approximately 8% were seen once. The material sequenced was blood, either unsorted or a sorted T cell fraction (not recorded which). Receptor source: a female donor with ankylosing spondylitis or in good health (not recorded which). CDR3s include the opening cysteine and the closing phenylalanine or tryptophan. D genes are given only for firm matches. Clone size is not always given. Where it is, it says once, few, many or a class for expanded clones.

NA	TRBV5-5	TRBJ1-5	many	TGTGCCAGCAGCTTCTTAGGGGCAGGTCAGCCCCAGCATTTT	CASSFLGAGQPQHF
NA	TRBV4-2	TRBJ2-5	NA	TGTGCCAGCAGCCAAGATGTTTGGGAGAGGACTCAAGAGACCCAGTACTTC	CASSQDVWERTQETQYF
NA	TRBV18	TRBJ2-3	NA	TGTGCCAGCTCACCACCGGCGGGCTCAGATACGCAGTATTTT	CASSPPAGSDTQYF
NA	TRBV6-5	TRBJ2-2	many	TGTGCCAGCAGTTACTCCGGGACATACACCGGGGAGCTGTTTTTT	CASSYSGTYTGELFF
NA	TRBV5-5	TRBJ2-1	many	TGTGCCAGCAGCTTGGGGACCAATGAGCAGTTCTTC	CASSLGTNEQFF
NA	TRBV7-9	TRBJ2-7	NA	TGTGCCAGCAGCTTATCCGGGCCGGGCTACGAGCAGTACTTC	CASSLSGPGYEQYF
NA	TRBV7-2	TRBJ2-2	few	TGTGCCAGCAGCTTGTGGCAGCCTCCGGGTGACGGGGAGCTGTTTTTT	CASSLWQPPGDGELFF
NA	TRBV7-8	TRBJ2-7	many	TGTGCCAGCAGCTTAGGTGGGACAGGGCTAGCGGGCTCCTCCTACGAGCAGTACTTC	CASSLGGTGLAGSSYEQYF
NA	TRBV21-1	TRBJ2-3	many	TGTGCCAGCAGCAAACCGGGACAGGGTACGACAGATACGCAGTATTTT	CASSKPGQGTTDTQYF
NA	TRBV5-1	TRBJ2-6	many	TGCGCCAGCAGCTTGACGGGGCCAACCGTCTCTGGGGCCAACGTCCTGACTTTC	CASSLTGPTVSGANVLTF
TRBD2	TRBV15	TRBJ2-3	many	TGTGCCACCAGCGGGACTAGCGGGGGGGACTCGGATACGCAGTATTTT	CATSGTSGGDSDTQYF
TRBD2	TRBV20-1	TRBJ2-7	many	TGCAGTGCTCATAGCGGGAGCTCCTACGAGCAGTACTTC	CSAHSGSSYEQYF
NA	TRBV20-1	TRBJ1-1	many	TGCAGTGCTAGCCCCCTGTTGGGGGTCACTGAAGCTTTCTTT	CSASPLLGVTEAFF
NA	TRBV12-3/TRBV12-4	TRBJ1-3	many	TGTGCCAGCACCCGTCAGGTCGTCTCTGGAAACACCATATATTTT	CASTRQVVSGNTIYF
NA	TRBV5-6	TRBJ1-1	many	TGTGCCAGCAGCTTTAGGGAGGCTGAAGCTTTCTTT	CASSFREAEAFF
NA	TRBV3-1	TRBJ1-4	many	TGTGCCAGCAGCCAAGCTCGGGGAGAAAAACTGTTTTTT	CASSQARGEKLFF
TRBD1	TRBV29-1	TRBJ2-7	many	TGCAGCGTTGATGGACAGGGGGCCTTCGAGCAGTACTTC	CSVDGQGAFEQYF
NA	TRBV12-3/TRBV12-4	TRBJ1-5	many	TGTGCCAGCAGCCAAGGCAGCAATCAGCCCCAGCATTTT	CASSQGSNQPQHF
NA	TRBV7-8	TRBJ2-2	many	TGTGCCAGCAGCCCTCGAACGAACGGGAACACCGGGGAGCTGTTTTTT	CASSPRTNGNTGELFF
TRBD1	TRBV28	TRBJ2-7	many	TGTGCCAGCAACCCTCACGGGACAGAGAATTACGAGCAGTACTTC	CASNPHGTENYEQYF
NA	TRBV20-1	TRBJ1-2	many	TGCAGTGCCCGTAACTATGGCTACACCTTC	CSARNYGYTF
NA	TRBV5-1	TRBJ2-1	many	TGCGCCAGCAGCTTGTTCCGGGACAATGAGCAGTTCTTC	CASSLFRDNEQFF
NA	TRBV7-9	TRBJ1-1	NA	TGTGCCAGCAGCCCCGGGTCCGCCGAAGCTTTCTTT	CASSPGSAEAFF
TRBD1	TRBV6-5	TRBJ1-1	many	TGTGCCAGCAGTCACCAGACAGGGCGGAGTTGGAACACTGAAGCTTTCTTT	CASSHQTGRSWNTEAFF
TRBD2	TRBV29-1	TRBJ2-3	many	TGCAGCGGACGTGGCGGGAGAACAGATACGCAGTATTTT	CSGRGGRTDTQYF
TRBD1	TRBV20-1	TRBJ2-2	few	TGCAGTGCTAGGAGGACAGGGGTCGGCGGGGAGCTGTTTTTT	CSARRTGVGGELFF
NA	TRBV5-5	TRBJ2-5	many	TGTGCCAGCAGCTTGGACGGGGCGGGCGAGACCCAGTACTTC	CASSLDGAGETQYF
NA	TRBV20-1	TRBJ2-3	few	TGCAGTGCTGGGGAAGAGAACACAGATACGCAGTATTTT	CSAGEENTDTQYF
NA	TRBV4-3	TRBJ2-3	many	TGCGCCAGCAGCCAAGATTTAGGAGTAGATACGCAGTATTTT	CASSQDLGVDTQYF
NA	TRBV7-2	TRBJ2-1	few	TGTGCCAGCAGCTTTAGCCATGGGCAGTTCTTC	CASSFSHGQFF
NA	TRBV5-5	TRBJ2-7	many	TGTGCCAGCAGCTTGGATCAGGGTCATGGCGAGCAGTACTTC	CASSLDQGHGEQYF
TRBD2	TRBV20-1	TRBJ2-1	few	TGCAGTGCTAGGACCGGACTAGCGGGAGTTCGTGGTGAGCAGTTCTTC	CSARTGLAGVRGEQFF
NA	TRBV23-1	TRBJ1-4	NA	TGCGCCAGCAGTCAATTAAGTGACGGCGCAACTAATGAAAAACTGTTTTTT	CASSQLSDGATNEKLFF
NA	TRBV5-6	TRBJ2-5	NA	TGTGCCAGCAGCTTGGGCGGGACCCAGGAGACCCAGTACTTC	CASSLGGTQETQYF
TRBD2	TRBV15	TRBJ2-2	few	TGTGCCACCAGCAGAGAACTAGCGGGAGTTACCGGGGAGCTGTTTTTT	CATSRELAGVTGELFF
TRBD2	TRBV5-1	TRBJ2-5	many	TGCGCCAGCAGCCCCGCCGGGACTAGCGGGAGAGTGACCCAGTACTTC	CASSPAGTSGRVTQYF